This TCR beta chain emerged from a study of human T cells and chemical hapten exposure. Turning to the study itself: A 2 cm by 2 cm inner upper arm patch received 2% DPC for sensitization. Patch tests applied 0.01% DPC to the upper back and were scored after 6 days.

In TCRdb, the RACE reads were re-called with MiXCR into one record per CDR3 protein. The sample shows about 120,000 distinct CDR3 sequences, approximately 15% of them seen only once. The CDR3 is 11 residues long. V dropped 2 bases and J dropped 7 bases, with 6 bases sitting between them. Per the germline V gene, CDR1 is MDHEN and CDR2 is SYDVKM. Time point given: patch test 1, 2 weeks after DPC sensitization. The sample's treatment: therapeutic diphenylcyclopropenone sensitization with weekly scalp DPC. Blood collection happened ahead of applying each patch test. It was unfractionated whole blood from which total RNA was extracted. This clonotype has just a few counts.

This chain connects TRBV28 to TRBJ2-7; D remains ambiguous. This clonotype originated in a man younger than 35 with alopecia areata. Some clones in this sample may be carry-over from other donors' samples. The material was whole blood, obtained in connection with sensitization to the hapten diphenylcyclopropenone (DPC). The CDR3 bases are TGTGCCAGCAGTTTACGGCGGGAGCAGTACTTC. Translated: CASSLRREQYF.